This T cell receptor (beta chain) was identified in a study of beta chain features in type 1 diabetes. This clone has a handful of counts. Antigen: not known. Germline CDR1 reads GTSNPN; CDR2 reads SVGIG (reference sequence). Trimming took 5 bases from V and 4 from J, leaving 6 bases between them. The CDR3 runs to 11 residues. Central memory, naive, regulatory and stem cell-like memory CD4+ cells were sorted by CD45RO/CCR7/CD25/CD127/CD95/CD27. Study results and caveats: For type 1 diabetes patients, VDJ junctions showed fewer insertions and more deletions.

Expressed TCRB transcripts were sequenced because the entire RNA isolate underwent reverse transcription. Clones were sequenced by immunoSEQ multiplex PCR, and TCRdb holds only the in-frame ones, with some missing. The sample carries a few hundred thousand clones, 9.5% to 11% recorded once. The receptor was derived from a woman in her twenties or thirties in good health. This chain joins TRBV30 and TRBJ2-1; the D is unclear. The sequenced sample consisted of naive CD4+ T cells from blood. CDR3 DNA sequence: TGTGCCTGGGCTAGATACAATGAGCAGTTCTTC. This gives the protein CAWARYNEQFF.